This TCR beta chain came from a study of beta chain features in type 1 diabetes listed by TCRdb under 2018. Context from the whole study: Patients and healthy donors did not differ in mean age, gender distribution, total cell number or subset yield. Across all samples, some 99 million sorted cells were examined, and cell number per subset correlated strongly with RNA yield. Whereas all 30 or so donors provided naive and central memory subsets, regulatory and stem cell-like memory subsets were isolated from just 8 patients and roughly eight healthy donors. In the study, TCRB repertoires of sorted circulating CD4+ T cell subsets from recently diagnosed type 1 diabetes patients were compared with those of matched healthy donors.

Points on this clone: Its antigen has not been determined. Within one base of it there is no much larger clone, and no base qualities were kept. In the same sample, other DNA sequences code for this CDR3.

Broader findings and caveats from the paper: HLA sub-analyses involved small numbers of individuals, so any influence of HLA type on TCRB rearrangement remained unresolved. PCR might favor shorter templates, but patient and control samples were amplified and corrected together, so any skew would affect both groups equally. Naive, central memory and regulatory TCRB repertoires appeared more similar among patients than among healthy donors. Sequencing cDNA rather than genomic DNA could over-represent highly expressing activated cells, although activation and CD3 levels did not differ between groups. At VDJ recombination sites, patients with type 1 diabetes made fewer insertions and deleted more nucleotides, a pattern implying thymic rearrangement abnormalities. A moderate but significant shortening of TCRB CDR3 length was observed in type 1 diabetes patients in all four CD4+ subsets.

Each donor gave one peripheral blood draw, roughly 0.12 L on average, collected into heparinised tubes. Naive, central memory, regulatory and stem cell-like memory CD4+ T cells were sorted on a BD FACSAria II using a panel including CD45RO, CCR7, CD25, CD127, CD95 and CD27. A purity above 95% was achieved for all sorted populations. Right away, PBMCs were isolated by Lymphoprep density gradient centrifugation and were stained directly, with no culture step. To minimize batch effects, samples were stained and sorted in pairs, one healthy donor with one patient per experiment. The High Capacity cDNA Reverse Transcription Kit was used to reverse transcribe all of the isolated RNA, meaning that expressed TCRB transcripts were what got sequenced. Deep immunoSEQ sequencing was applied to naive, central memory and regulatory T cell samples, giving an average of roughly 3.5 million total reads per sample. Sorted cells were lysed in RLT buffer and RNA was extracted with DNase-treated RNeasy Micro or Mini kits, depending on cell number. Each cell subset was processed separately to prevent cross-contamination, with patient and healthy donor samples processed together. The immunoSEQ multiplex PCR was used to amplify TCRB sequences from cDNA, yielding 87-bp fragments that span the CDR3 region. Sequencing of the amplicons was done on the Illumina HiSeq platform. For the original study's pipeline: PCR bias was corrected computationally using synthetic template baselines, and reads within Hamming distance 2 were collapsed, with unmergeable singletons discarded. Reads were aligned against IMGT so that V, D and J genes, CDR3 length and insertions or deletions at six rearrangement sites could be assigned. Within each subset, clonotype counts were normalized to the number of sorted cells before true diversity and Gini coefficients were calculated with the tcR R package. The overlap coefficient, calculated on TCRB nucleotide sequences, was used to measure repertoire sharing. Out-of-frame TCRB sequences from naive cells were analyzed to stand in for the pre-selection repertoire. TCRdb carries this immuneACCESS record with in-frame sequences only. Its versions omit some clonotypes, under half of them owing to an unresolved V gene in the studies checked, with the rest unexplained. Clone size and V and J calls were adopted from that table, with D and trimming inferred from the DNA. Across this sample there are 450,000 to 550,000 clones, with roughly 31% seen only once. The top ten clonotypes cover 0.05% to 0.065% of the sample.

The source of this sequence is a man aged 18 to 29 in good health. The sample consisted of naive CD4+ T cells from blood. What the cell subset or site label conveys for this sample: true naive CD4+ T cells.

The CDR3 is CASSSPTDTQYF. The DNA sequence is TGCGCCAGCAGCTCACCTACAGATACGCAGTATTTT. The rearranged segments are TRBV5-1 and TRBJ2-3; the D gene is unclear. Trimming takes 3 bases from V and 3 bases from J, and the germline ends sit 5 bases apart. The CDR3 spans 12 residues, from the cysteine through the phenylalanine. Here the CDR3 DNA is all that survives: 36 bases in frame from base 1. Sequences SGHRS (CDR1) and YFSETQ (CDR2) are obtained from the germline V gene.